This passage covers 16 T cell receptor beta chains from one sample sequenced in a study of STAT5B mutations in CD4+ large granular lymphocyte leukemia. The table came from immunoSEQ multiplex PCR; TCRdb's copy has only in-frame clones and leaves some out. The sample has 38,000 or so clones, roughly 85% seen once; the top ten hold 1% to 1.5%. The specimen was CD4+ T cells from blood buffy coats. These TCRs come from a human donor in good health.

This clone was recorded once. This rearrangement joins TRBV30 to TRBJ1-6, with TRBD1 matching 7 bases. The CDR3 loop spans 16 amino acids. V gave up 1 base and J gave up 1 base; unmatched junction bases: 4. Germline CDR1 and CDR2: GTSNPN and SVGIG (reference sequence). The CDR3 DNA reads TGTGCCTGGAGTGGACAGGGTGGGTCCTATAATTCACCCCTCCACTTT. Residues: CAWSGQGGSYNSPLHF.

The V call is TRBV7-2, the J call TRBJ1-2; 9 nucleotides match TRBD1. The V gene end was trimmed by 1 base and the J gene end by 7 bases; junction bases not matched to a gene: 19. This CDR3 contains 19 residues. Germline V gene data show CDR1 as SGHTA and CDR2 as FQGNSA. The chain's CDR3 is CASSLGGAGQGSGDGGYTF. For the CDR3, the DNA is TGTGCCAGCAGCTTAGGGGGGGCGGGACAGGGCAGTGGGGATGGTGGCTACACCTTC.

CDR3 coding DNA: TGTGCCAGCAGCTTAGGGGGGTCTCTTGGGGATACGCAGTATTTT. Translation gives CASSLGGSLGDTQYF. The chain joins TRBV11-3 to TRBJ2-3; D possibly matches TRBD1 or TRBD2 (5 bases each). This CDR3 has 15 residues. V lost 1 base and J 6 bases, leaving 14 bases between the germline ends. Germline V gene data show CDR1 as SGHNT and CDR2 as YENEEA.

V is TRBV30 and J is TRBJ2-5; 7 nucleotides agree with TRBD1. The CDR3 runs to 15 residues. Trimming cost V 4 bases and J 10 bases; bases outside gene matches: 18. Germline values: CDR1 GTSNPN, CDR2 SVGIG (reference sequence). The CDR3 loop is CAWKSLKQGQAVQYF. CDR3 sequence (DNA): TGTGCCTGGAAATCCTTAAAACAGGGGCAAGCGGTCCAGTACTTC. The variable domain in full, with the rest retrieved from reference TRBV30 and TRBJ2-5, is SQTIHQWPATLVQPVGSPLSLECTVEGTSNPNLYWYRQAAGRGLQLLFYSVGIGQISSEVPQNLSASRPQDRQFILSSKKLLLSDSGFYLCAWKSLKQGQAVQYFGPGTRLLVL.

The chain recombines TRBV5-1 with TRBJ1-1; possibly TRBD1 for D (5 bases). The ends were cut back, 0 bases at V and 2 bases at J, with 11 bases in the middle. The V gene's germline CDR1 is SGHRS and CDR2 YFSETQ. There are 15 residues in the CDR3. The CDR3 coding sequence is TGCGCCAGCAGCTTGGGGTGGGGGGTCAACACTGAAGCTTTCTTT. Translation gives CASSLGWGVNTEAFF.

The V call is TRBV4-1, the J call TRBJ2-3; the D call may be TRBD1 or TRBD2 (6 bases each). V was clipped by 1 base and J by 3 bases, with 14 bases between them. This CDR3 has 16 residues. Germline CDR1 MGHRA, CDR2 YSYEKL. The CDR3 spells CASSQGGLGGTDTQYF. The CDR3, as DNA: TGCGCCAGCAGCCAAGGGGGGCTCGGGGGTACAGATACGCAGTATTTT.

The genes are TRBV5-1 and TRBJ2-2, with D tentatively TRBD2 (5 bases). V was trimmed by 4 bases and J by 3 bases, leaving 13 bases between them. The CDR3 runs 15 residues. From germline, CDR1 is SGHRS and CDR2 YFSETQ. CDR3 DNA sequence: TGCGCCAGCAGCGTCGACACGGGGTACACCGGGGAGCTGTTTTTT. Translating it yields CASSVDTGYTGELFF. Full variable domain (missing parts from reference TRBV5-1 and TRBJ2-2): KAGVTQTPRYLIKTRGQQVTLSCSPISGHRSVSWYQQTPGQGLQFLFEYFSETQRNKGNFPGRFSGRQFSNSRSEMNVSTLELGDSALYLCASSVDTGYTGELFFGEGSRLTVL.

The V call is TRBV6-5, the J call TRBJ2-7; D call uncertain. The CDR3 extends over 14 amino acids. V dropped 0 bases and J dropped 1 base, with 7 bases sitting between them. The germline V gene encodes CDR1 MNHEY and CDR2 SVGAGI. The CDR3 is CASSYSYSSYEQYF. CDR3 coding DNA: TGTGCCAGCAGTTACTCCTACAGTTCCTACGAGCAGTACTTC.

CDR3 in amino acids: CASSYSGGSTEAFF. The CDR3 nucleotides are TGTGCCAGCAGTTACTCCGGGGGGAGCACTGAAGCTTTCTTT. The rearrangement links TRBV6-6 to TRBJ1-1; D might be TRBD1 (5 bases). V lost 0 bases to trimming and J lost 4 bases, with 9 bases between them. The CDR3 is made up of 14 amino acids. Germline values: CDR1 MNHNY, CDR2 SVGAGI (reference sequence).

The rearrangement uses TRBV19 and TRBJ2-1; 10 nucleotides match TRBD2. CDR1 is LNHDA and CDR2 is SQIVND in the germline V gene (reference sequence). V trimming: 3 bases; J trimming: 8 bases; junction bases outside the gene matches: 10. The CDR3 runs 16 residues. The CDR3 DNA reads as TGTGCCAGTAGTATTGCGGCTAGCGGGAGATCCTATGAGCAGTTCTTC. This encodes CASSIAASGRSYEQFF.

This clone was detected once. The chain couples TRBV25-1 to TRBJ2-3; 7 bases fit TRBD2. The V gene's germline CDR1 is MGHDK and CDR2 SYGVNS. The CDR3 sequence is 17 residues long. V lost 5 bases and J lost 2; bases outside the gene matches: 13. The chain's CDR3 is CASSYLAEPTYTDTQYF. DNA for the CDR3: TGTGCCAGCAGTTATCTAGCGGAACCTACTTACACAGATACGCAGTATTTT.

The chain is built from TRBV2 and TRBJ1-1, with D perhaps TRBD1 (5 bases). V lost 8 bases and J lost 10, with 32 bases in between. Germline V gives CDR1 SNHLY, CDR2 FYNNEI. The CDR3 consists of 17 residues. In nucleotides, the CDR3 is TGTGCCAGCCAAGGACGGATTCTAGAAGTAGCTTCCACAGGAGCTTTCTTT. This encodes CASQGRILEVASTGAFF. Full variable domain (missing parts from reference TRBV2 and TRBJ1-1): EPEVTQTPSHQVTQMGQEVILRCVPISNHLYFYWYRQILGQKVEFLVSFYNNEISEKSEIFDDQFSVERPDGSNFTLKIRSTKLEDSAMYFCASQGRILEVASTGAFFGQGTRLTVV.

The chain links TRBV20-1 to TRBJ2-7; D remains ambiguous. The CDR3 totals 11 residues. Per the germline V gene, CDR1 is DFQATT and CDR2 is SNEGSKA (reference sequence). Trimming cost V 5 bases and J 2 bases, with 7 bases left between them. The CDR3 sequence: CSAGSAYEQYF. For the CDR3, the DNA is TGCAGTGCTGGGTCTGCCTACGAGCAGTACTTC.

By share, this clone ranks as medium-sized. The V gene is TRBV25-1, the J gene TRBJ1-5, with D possibly matching TRBD1 (5 bases). The V end lost 5 bases, the J end lost 4 bases, and 6 bases lay between the germline ends. Germline loops: CDR1 MGHDK, CDR2 SYGVNS. The CDR3 sequence is 12 residues long. DNA of the CDR3: TGTGCCAGCAGTTGGGGGAATCAGCCCCAGCATTTT. This encodes CASSWGNQPQHF.

The chain carries TRBV6-1 and TRBJ1-3; TRBD1 agrees at 8 bases. The CDR3 contains 13 residues. The germline V gene has CDR1 MNHNS and CDR2 SASEGT. Trimming removed 6 bases from V and 4 bases from J; junction bases left unmatched: 2. CDR3 nucleotides: TGTGCCAGCAGAAGGACAGGGGGAAACACCATATATTTT. It specifies CASRRTGGNTIYF.

The chain recombines TRBV23-1 with TRBJ1-1, with D uncertain. TRBV23-1 is known as an ORF, though its function is uncertain. This CDR3 spans 14 amino acids. With 0 bases removed from V and 3 bases from J, the gap between germline ends came to 8 bases. The CDR3 DNA reads as TGCGCCAGCAGTCAATCAGGCGGGGACACTGAAGCTTTCTTT. It translates to CASSQSGGDTEAFF.